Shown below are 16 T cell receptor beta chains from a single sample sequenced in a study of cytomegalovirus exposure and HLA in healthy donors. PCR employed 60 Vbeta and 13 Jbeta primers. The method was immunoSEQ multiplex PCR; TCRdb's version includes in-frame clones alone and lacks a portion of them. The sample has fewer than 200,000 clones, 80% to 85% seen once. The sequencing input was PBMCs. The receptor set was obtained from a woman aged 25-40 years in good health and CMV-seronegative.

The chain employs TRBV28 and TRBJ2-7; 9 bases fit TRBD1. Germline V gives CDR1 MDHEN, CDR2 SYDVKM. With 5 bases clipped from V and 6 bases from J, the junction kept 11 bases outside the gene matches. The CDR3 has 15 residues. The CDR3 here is CASSTTGTGPREQYF. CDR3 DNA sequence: TGTGCCAGCAGTACAACCGGGACAGGGCCTCGCGAGCAGTACTTC. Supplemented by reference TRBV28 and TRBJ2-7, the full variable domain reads DVKVTQSSRYLVKRTGEKVFLECVQDMDHENMFWYRQDPGLGLRLIYFSYDVKMKEKGDIPEGYSVSREKKERFSLILESASTNQTSMYLCASSTTGTGPREQYFGPGTRLTVT.

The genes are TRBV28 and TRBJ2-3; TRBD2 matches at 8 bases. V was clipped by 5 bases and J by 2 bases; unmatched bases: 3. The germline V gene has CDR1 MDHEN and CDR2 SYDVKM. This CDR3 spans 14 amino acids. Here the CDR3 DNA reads TGTGCCAGCAGTCCAGCGGGGGCCACAGATACGCAGTATTTT. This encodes CASSPAGATDTQYF. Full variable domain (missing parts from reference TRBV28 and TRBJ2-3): DVKVTQSSRYLVKRTGEKVFLECVQDMDHENMFWYRQDPGLGLRLIYFSYDVKMKEKGDIPEGYSVSREKKERFSLILESASTNQTSMYLCASSPAGATDTQYFGPGTRLTVL.

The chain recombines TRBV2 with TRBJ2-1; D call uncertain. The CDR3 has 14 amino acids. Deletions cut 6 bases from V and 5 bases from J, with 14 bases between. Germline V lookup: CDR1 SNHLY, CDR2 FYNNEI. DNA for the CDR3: TGTGCCAGCAGCGAAAAAACAGTTAACAATGAGCAGTTCTTC. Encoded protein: CASSEKTVNNEQFF.

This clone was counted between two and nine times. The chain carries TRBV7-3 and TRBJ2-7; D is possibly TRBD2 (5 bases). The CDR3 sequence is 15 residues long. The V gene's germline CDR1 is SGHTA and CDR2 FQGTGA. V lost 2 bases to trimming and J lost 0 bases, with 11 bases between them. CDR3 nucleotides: TGTGCCAGCAGCTTATTGCCCGGACTCTCCTACGAGCAGTACTTC. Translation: CASSLLPGLSYEQYF. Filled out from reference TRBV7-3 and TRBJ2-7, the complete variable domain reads GAGVSQTPSNKVTEKGKYVELRCDPISGHTALYWYRQSLGQGPEFLIYFQGTGAADDSGLPNDRFFAVRPEGSVSTLKIQRTERGDSAVYLCASSLLPGLSYEQYFGPGTRLTVT.

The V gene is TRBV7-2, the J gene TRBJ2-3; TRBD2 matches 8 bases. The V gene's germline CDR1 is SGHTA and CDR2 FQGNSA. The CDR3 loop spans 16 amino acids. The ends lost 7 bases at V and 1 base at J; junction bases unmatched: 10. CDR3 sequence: CASILSGGQGTDTQYF. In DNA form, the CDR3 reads TGTGCCAGCATCCTAAGCGGGGGCCAGGGCACAGATACGCAGTATTTT.

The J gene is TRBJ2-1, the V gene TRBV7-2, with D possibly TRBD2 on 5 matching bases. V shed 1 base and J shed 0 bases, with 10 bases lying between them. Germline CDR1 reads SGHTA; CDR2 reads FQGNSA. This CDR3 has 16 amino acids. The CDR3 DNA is TGTGCCAGCAGCTTAGGGGAGTTCGGCTCCTACAATGAGCAGTTCTTC. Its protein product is CASSLGEFGSYNEQFF. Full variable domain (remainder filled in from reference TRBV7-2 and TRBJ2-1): GAGVSQSPSNKVTEKGKDVELRCDPISGHTALYWYRQSLGQGLEFLIYFQGNSAPDKSGLPSDRFSAERTGGSVSTLTIQRTQQEDSAVYLCASSLGEFGSYNEQFFGPGTRLTVL.

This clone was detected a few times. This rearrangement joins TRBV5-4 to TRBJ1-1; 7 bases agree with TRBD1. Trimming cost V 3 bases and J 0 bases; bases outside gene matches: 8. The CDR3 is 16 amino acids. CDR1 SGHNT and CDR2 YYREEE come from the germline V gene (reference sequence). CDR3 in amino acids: CASSSGGNRMNTEAFF. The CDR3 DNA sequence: TGTGCCAGCAGCTCAGGGGGGAATCGAATGAACACTGAAGCTTTCTTT.

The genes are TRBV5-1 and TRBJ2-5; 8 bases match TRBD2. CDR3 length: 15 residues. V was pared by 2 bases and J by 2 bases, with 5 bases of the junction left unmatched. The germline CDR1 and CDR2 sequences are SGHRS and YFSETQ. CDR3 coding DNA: TGCGCCAGCAGCTTAGGAGCGGGAGTACAAGAGACCCAGTACTTC. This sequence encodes CASSLGAGVQETQYF.

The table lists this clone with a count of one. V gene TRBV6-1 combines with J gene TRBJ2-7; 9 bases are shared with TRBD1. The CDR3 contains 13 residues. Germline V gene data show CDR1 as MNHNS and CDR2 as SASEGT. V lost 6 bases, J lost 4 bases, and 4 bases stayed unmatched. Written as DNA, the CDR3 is TGTGCCAGCAGGGGGACAGGGATGTACGAGCAGTACTTC. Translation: CASRGTGMYEQYF.

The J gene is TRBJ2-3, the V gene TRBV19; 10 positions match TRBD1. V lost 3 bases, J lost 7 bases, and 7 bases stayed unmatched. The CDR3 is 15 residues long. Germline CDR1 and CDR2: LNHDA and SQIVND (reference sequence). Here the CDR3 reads CASSIATGGMNTQYF. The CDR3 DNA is TGTGCCAGTAGTATTGCGACAGGGGGCATGAATACGCAGTATTTT.

CDR3 in DNA: TGCGCCAGCAGTGAGTATCAAGCGGGGGCCTACGAGCAGTACTTC. Amino acid sequence: CASSEYQAGAYEQYF. V is TRBV10-1 and J is TRBJ2-7, with TRBD2 matching over 8 bases. V shed 1 base, J shed 2 bases, and the junction held 4 bases outside the gene matches. Germline V CDR1 and CDR2: WNHNN, SYGVQD (reference sequence). The CDR3 length is 15 residues.

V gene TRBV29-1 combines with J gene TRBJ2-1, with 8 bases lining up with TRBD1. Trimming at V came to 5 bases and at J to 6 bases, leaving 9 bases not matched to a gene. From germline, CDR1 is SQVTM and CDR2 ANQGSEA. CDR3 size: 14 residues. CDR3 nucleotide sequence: TGCAGCGTTCACGGACAGGGAATTTTCAATGAGCAGTTCTTC. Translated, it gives CSVHGQGIFNEQFF.

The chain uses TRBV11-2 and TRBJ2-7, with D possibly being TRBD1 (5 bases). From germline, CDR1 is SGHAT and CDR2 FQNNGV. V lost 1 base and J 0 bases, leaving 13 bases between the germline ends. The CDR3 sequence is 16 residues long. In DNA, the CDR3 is TGTGCCAGCAGCTTAGGGTGGCAGGGCCCCTCCTACGAGCAGTACTTC. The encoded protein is CASSLGWQGPSYEQYF.

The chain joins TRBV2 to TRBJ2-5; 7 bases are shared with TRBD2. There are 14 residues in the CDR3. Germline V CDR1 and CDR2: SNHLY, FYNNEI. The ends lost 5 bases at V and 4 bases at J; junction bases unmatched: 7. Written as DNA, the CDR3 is TGTGCCAGCAGTCCGCTAGCGGTCGGAGAGACCCAGTACTTC. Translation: CASSPLAVGETQYF.

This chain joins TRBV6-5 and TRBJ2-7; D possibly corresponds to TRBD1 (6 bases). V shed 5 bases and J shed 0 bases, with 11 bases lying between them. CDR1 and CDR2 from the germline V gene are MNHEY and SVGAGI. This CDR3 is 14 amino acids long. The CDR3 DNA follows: TGTGCCAGCAGTGCCCGGGACAACTCCTACGAGCAGTACTTC. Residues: CASSARDNSYEQYF.

The CDR3, as DNA: TGCGCCAGCAGCTTCCGGACAGGGGTCTACGAGCAGTACTTC. It translates to CASSFRTGVYEQYF. The J gene is TRBJ2-7, the V gene TRBV4-1; 9 bases line up with TRBD1. This CDR3 spans 14 amino acids. V lost 5 bases, J lost 3 bases, and 5 bases stayed unmatched. Germline assignment: CDR1 MGHRA and CDR2 YSYEKL.